This T cell receptor (beta chain) was captured in a study of blood T cell repertoires in COVID-19. Looking at the study overall: Sites in the United States, Italy and Spain provided acute and convalescent COVID-19 samples. T cells, B-cell-depleted T cells, or PBMCs supplied cDNA or gDNA.

The CDR3 sequence is 14 residues long. Germline V gives CDR1 SGHDT, CDR2 YYEEEE. V shed 3 bases, J shed 6 bases, and the junction held 5 bases outside the gene matches. The authors' processing: Quantification of nucleated cells was approximated via reference gene primer amplification. The protocol was immunoSEQ multiplex PCR, while the TCRdb copy is restricted to in-frame clones and leaves out a portion. D and trimming come from the DNA, and the V and J calls and clone size come from that table. The sample lists roughly 38,000 clones; about 89% were seen once. This chain links TRBV5-6 with TRBJ2-2, with 7 bases aligning to TRBD2. The material sequenced was peripheral blood. This TCR was recovered from a man aged 45-65 years with active COVID-19. The CDR3 region has the DNA TGTGCCAGCAGCTCGGGTAGCGGGCCCGGGGAGCTGTTTTTT. Amino acid sequence: CASSSGSGPGELFF. Full variable domain (outside the CDR3, taken from reference TRBV5-6 and TRBJ2-2): DAGVTQSPTHLIKTRGQQVTLRCSPKSGHDTVSWYQQALGQGPQFIFQYYEEEERQRGNFPDRFSGHQFPNYSSELNVNALLLGDSALYLCASSSGSGPGELFFGEGSRLTVL.